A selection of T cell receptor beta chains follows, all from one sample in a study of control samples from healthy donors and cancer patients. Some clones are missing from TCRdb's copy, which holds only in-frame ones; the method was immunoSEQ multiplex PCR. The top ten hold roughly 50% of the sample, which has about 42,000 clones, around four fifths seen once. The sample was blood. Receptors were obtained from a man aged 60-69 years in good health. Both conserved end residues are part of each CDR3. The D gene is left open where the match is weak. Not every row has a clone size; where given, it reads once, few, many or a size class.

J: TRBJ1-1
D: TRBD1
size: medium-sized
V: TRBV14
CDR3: CASSPRTGWNTEAFF
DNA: TGTGCCAGCAGCCCCCGGACAGGTTGGAACACTGAAGCTTTCTTT

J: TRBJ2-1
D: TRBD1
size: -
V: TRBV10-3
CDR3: CAISADRAARNEQFF
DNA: TGTGCCATCAGTGCGGACAGGGCTGCACGCAATGAGCAGTTCTTC

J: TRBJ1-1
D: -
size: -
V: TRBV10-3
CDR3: CAISEDGFYRAFF
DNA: TGTGCCATCAGTGAGGATGGTTTTTATCGAGCTTTCTTT

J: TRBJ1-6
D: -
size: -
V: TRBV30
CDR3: CAMADFSNSPLHF
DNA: TGTGCTATGGCGGATTTTAGTAATTCACCCCTCCACTTT

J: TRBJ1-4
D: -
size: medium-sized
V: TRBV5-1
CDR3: CASSPTPANEKLFF
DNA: TGCGCCAGCAGCCCCACACCAGCTAATGAAAAACTGTTTTTT

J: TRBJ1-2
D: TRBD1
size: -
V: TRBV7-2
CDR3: CASSASRQGAVYGYTF
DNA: TGTGCCAGCAGCGCGAGCCGACAGGGAGCCGTCTATGGCTACACCTTC

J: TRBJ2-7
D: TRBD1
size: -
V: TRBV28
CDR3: CASSARGQSQYF
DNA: TGTGCCAGCAGTGCGAGGGGGCAATCGCAGTACTTC

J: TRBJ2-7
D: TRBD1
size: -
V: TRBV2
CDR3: CASSGPTGSYEQYF
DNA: TGTGCCAGCAGTGGGCCGACAGGGTCGTACGAGCAGTACTTC

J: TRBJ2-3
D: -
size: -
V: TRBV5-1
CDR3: CASSLELTAQYF
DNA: TGCGCCAGCAGCTTGGAGCTGACGGCGCAGTATTTT

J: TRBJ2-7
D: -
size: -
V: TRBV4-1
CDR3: CASSPGYGSSYEQYF
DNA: TGCGCCAGCAGCCCCGGTTATGGGAGCTCCTACGAGCAGTACTTC

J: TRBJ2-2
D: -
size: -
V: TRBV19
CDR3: CASSMSRAGTGELFF
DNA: TGTGCCAGTAGTATGTCCAGGGCGGGCACCGGGGAGCTGTTTTTT

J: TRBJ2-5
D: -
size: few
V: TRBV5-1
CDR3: CASSNPSQETQYF
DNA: TGCGCCAGCAGCAACCCTTCACAAGAGACCCAGTACTTC

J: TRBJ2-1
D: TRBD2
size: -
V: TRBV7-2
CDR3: CASSFAGGPGEQFF
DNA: TGTGCCAGCAGCTTTGCGGGGGGGCCAGGTGAGCAGTTCTTC

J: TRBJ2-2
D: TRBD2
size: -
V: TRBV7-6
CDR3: CASSPTAGGAGELFF
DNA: TGTGCCAGCAGCCCGACCGCGGGAGGGGCCGGGGAGCTGTTTTTT

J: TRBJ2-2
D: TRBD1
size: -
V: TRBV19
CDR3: CASSAGTGGSGELFF
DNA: TGTGCCAGTAGTGCCGGGACAGGGGGGAGCGGGGAGCTGTTTTTT

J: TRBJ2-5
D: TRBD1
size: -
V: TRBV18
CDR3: CASSSYRGSQETQYF
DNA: TGTGCCAGCTCATCGTACAGGGGGTCCCAAGAGACCCAGTACTTC

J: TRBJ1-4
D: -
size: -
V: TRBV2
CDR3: CASKLGGDNEKLFF
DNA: TGTGCCAGCAAGCTAGGGGGGGATAATGAAAAGCTGTTTTTT

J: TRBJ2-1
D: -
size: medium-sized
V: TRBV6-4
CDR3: CASSDIGTRSYNEQFF
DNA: TGTGCCAGCAGTGATATAGGAACCCGCTCCTACAATGAGCAGTTCTTC

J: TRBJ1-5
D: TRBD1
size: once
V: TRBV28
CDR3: CASSPVGTGSNQPQHF
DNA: TGTGCCAGCAGCCCTGTGGGGACAGGAAGCAATCAGCCCCAGCATTTT

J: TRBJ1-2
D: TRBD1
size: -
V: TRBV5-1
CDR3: CASSLDGQGGGYTF
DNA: TGCGCCAGCAGCTTGGATGGACAGGGTGGTGGCTACACCTTC

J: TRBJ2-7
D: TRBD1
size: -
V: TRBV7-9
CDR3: CASSSGTGDEQYF
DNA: TGTGCCAGCAGCTCCGGGACAGGGGACGAGCAGTACTTC

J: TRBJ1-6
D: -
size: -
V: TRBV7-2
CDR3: CASSLARGSFNSPLHF
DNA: TGTGCCAGCAGCTTAGCGCGGGGATCGTTTAATTCACCCCTCCACTTT

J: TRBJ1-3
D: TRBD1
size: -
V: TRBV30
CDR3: CAWTPRDSRLAIYF
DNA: TGTGCCTGGACCCCCCGGGACAGCCGGCTCGCCATATATTTT

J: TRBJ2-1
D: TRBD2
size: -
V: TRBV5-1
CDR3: CASSLEGLGNEQFF
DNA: TGCGCCAGCAGCTTGGAAGGACTAGGCAATGAGCAGTTCTTC

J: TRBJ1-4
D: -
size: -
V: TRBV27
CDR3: CASSLGSGNEKLFF
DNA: TGTGCCAGCAGTTTGGGGTCGGGCAATGAAAAACTGTTTTTT

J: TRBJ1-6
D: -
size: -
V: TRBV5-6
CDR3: CASSLDPPDYNSPLHF
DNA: TGTGCCAGCAGCTTGGACCCACCCGACTATAATTCACCCCTCCACTTT

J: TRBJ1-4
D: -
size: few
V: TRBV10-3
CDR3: CAIRRGARTNEKLFF
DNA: TGTGCCATCAGGAGGGGGGCACGGACTAATGAAAAACTGTTTTTT

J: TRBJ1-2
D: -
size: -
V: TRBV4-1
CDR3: CASSQLRGDYGYTF
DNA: TGCGCCAGCAGCCAACTCAGGGGCGACTATGGCTACACCTTC

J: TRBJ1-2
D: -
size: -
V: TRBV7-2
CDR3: CASSFDRFSNYGYTF
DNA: TGTGCCAGCAGCTTTGACAGGTTTTCCAACTATGGCTACACCTTC

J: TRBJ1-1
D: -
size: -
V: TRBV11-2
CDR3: CASSFGRGNTEAFF
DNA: TGTGCCAGCAGCTTTGGACGGGGCAACACTGAAGCTTTCTTT

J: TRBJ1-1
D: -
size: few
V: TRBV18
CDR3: CASSLRNTEAFF
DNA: TGTGCCAGCTCACTACGGAACACTGAAGCTTTCTTT

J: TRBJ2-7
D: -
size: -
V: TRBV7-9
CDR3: CASSAPGTPSYEQYF
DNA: TGTGCCAGCAGCGCACCCGGGACCCCCTCCTACGAGCAGTACTTC

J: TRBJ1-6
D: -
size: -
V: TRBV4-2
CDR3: CASSQDKMRSPLHF
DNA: TGTGCCAGCAGCCAAGATAAGATGAGATCACCCCTCCACTTT

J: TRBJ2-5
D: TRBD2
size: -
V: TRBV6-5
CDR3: CASSYGIREGEETQYF
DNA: TGTGCCAGCAGTTACGGTATACGGGAGGGTGAGGAGACCCAGTACTTC

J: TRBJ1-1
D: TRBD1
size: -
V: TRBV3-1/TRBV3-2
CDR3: CASRPFRGGAAFF
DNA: TGTGCCAGCAGACCCTTCAGGGGGGGGGCGGCTTTCTTT

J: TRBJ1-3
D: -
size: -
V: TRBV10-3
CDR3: CAISSQRNTIYF
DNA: TGTGCCATCAGTTCACAGAGAAACACCATATATTTT

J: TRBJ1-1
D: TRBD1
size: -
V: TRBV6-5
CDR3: CASSRDRGSTEAFF
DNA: TGTGCCAGCAGTCGAGACAGGGGGAGCACTGAAGCTTTCTTT

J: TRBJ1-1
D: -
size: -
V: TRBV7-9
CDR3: CASSLVRGATEAFF
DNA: TGTGCCAGCAGCTTAGTGAGGGGGGCCACTGAAGCTTTCTTT

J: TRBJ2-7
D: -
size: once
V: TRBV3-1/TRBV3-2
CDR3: CASSQNPYYEQYF
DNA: TGTGCCAGCAGCCAAAACCCTTACTACGAGCAGTACTTC

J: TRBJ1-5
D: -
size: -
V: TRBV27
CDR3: CASRGSNQPQHF
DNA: TGTGCCAGCAGAGGTAGCAATCAGCCCCAGCATTTT

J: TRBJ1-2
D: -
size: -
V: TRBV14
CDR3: CASSQARDRGYTF
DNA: TGTGCCAGCAGCCAAGCGAGGGATCGAGGCTACACCTTC

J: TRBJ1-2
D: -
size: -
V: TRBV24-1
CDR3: CATSDTSGGWGYTF
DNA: TGTGCCACCAGTGATACCTCCGGAGGATGGGGCTACACCTTC

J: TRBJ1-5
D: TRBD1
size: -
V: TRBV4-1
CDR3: CASSQVHLRGQGGAQPQHF
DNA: TGCGCCAGCAGCCAAGTCCATCTCCGGGGACAGGGAGGTGCTCAGCCCCAGCATTTT

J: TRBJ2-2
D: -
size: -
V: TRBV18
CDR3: CASSPSTGGARLTGELFF
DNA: TGTGCCAGCTCACCATCAACAGGGGGGGCGCGGCTGACCGGGGAGCTGTTTTTT

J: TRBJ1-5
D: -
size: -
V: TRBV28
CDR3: CASSFKGVGNQPQHF
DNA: TGTGCCAGCAGTTTTAAAGGGGTCGGCAATCAGCCCCAGCATTTT

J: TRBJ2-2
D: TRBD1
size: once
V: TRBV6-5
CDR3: CASSLRGIITGELFF
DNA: TGTGCCAGCTCCCTCAGGGGGATAATCACCGGGGAGCTGTTTTTT

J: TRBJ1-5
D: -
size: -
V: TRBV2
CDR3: CASTERGSQPQHF
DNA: TGTGCCAGCACCGAGAGGGGGTCTCAGCCCCAGCATTTT

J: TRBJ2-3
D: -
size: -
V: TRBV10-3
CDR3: CAISESARTTDTQYF
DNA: TGTGCCATCAGTGAGTCGGCTAGAACCACAGATACGCAGTATTTT